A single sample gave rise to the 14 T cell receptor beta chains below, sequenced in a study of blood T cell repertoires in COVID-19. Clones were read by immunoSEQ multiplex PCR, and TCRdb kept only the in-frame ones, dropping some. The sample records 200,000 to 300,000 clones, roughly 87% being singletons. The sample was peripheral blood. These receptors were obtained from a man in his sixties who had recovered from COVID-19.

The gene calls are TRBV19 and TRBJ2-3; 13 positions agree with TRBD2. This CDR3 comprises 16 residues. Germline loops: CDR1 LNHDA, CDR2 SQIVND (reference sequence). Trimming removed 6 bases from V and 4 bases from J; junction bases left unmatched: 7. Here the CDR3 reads CASSQGLAGDSDTQYF. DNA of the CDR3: TGTGCCAGTAGCCAAGGACTAGCGGGGGACTCAGATACGCAGTATTTT.

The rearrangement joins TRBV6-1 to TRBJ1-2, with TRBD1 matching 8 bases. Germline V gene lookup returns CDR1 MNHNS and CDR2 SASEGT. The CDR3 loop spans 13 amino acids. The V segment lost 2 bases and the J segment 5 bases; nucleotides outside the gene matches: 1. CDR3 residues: CASSEQGAYGYTF. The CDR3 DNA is TGTGCCAGCAGTGAACAGGGGGCGTATGGCTACACCTTC.

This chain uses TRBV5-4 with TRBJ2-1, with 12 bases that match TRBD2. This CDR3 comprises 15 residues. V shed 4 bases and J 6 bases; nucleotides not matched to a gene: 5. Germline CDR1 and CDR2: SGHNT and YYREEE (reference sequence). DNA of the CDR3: TGTGCCAGCAGCCCATCGGGACTAGCGGGCAATGAGCAGTTCTTC. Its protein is CASSPSGLAGNEQFF.

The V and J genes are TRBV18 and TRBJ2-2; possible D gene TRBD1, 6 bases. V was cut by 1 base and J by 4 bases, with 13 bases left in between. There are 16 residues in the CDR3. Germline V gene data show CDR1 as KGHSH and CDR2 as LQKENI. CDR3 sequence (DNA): TGTGCCAGCTCACCACGTCAGGGGCCGGGCACCGGGGAGCTGTTTTTT. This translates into CASSPRQGPGTGELFF. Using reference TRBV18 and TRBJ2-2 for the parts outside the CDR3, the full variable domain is NAGVMQNPRHLVRRRGQEARLRCSPMKGHSHVYWYRQLPEEGLKFMVYLQKENIIDESGMPKERFSAEFPKEGPSILRIQQVVRGDSAAYFCASSPRQGPGTGELFFGEGSRLTVL.

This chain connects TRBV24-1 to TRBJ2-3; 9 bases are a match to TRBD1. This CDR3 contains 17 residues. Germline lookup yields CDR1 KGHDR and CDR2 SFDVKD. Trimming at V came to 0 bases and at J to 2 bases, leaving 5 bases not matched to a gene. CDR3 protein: CATSDLPGTGYTDTQYF. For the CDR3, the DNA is TGTGCCACCAGTGATTTGCCCGGGACAGGGTACACAGATACGCAGTATTTT.

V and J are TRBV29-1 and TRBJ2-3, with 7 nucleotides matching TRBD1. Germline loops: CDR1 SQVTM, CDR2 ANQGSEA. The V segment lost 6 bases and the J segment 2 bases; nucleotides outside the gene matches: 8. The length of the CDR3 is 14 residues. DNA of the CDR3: TGCAGCGTCCAGAAGGGGGCGAACACAGATACGCAGTATTTT. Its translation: CSVQKGANTDTQYF.

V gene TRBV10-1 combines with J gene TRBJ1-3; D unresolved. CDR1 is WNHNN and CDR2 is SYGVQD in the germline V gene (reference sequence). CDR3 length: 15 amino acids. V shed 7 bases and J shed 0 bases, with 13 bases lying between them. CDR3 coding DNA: TGCGCCAGCATAGTGACAAGTACCTCTGGAAACACCATATATTTT. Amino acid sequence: CASIVTSTSGNTIYF.

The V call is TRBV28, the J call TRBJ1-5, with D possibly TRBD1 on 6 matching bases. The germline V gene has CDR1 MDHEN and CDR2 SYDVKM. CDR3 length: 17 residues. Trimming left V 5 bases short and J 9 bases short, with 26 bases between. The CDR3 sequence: CASSLMTGRPFLVPQHF. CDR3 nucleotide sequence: TGTGCCAGCAGTCTGATGACAGGCCGCCCCTTCCTGGTGCCCCAGCATTTT.

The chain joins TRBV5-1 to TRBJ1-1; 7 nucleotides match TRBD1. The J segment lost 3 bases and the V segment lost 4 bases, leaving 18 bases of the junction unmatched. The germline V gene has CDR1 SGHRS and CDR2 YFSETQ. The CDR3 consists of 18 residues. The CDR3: CASSPAALAQGGYTEAFF. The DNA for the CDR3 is TGCGCCAGCAGCCCAGCAGCTCTCGCGCAGGGGGGATACACTGAAGCTTTCTTT.

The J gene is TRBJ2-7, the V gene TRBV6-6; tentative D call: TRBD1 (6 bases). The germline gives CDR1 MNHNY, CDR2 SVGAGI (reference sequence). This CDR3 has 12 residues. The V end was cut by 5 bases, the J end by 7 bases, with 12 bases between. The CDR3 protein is CASSKGVREQYF. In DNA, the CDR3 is TGTGCCAGCAGTAAGGGGGTGAGGGAGCAGTACTTC.

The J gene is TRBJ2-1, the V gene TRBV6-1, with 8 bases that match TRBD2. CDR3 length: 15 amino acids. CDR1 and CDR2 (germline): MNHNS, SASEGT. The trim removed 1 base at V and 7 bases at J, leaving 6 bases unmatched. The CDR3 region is CASSEGIAGPNEQFF. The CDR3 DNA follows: TGTGCCAGCAGTGAAGGAATAGCGGGGCCGAATGAGCAGTTCTTC.

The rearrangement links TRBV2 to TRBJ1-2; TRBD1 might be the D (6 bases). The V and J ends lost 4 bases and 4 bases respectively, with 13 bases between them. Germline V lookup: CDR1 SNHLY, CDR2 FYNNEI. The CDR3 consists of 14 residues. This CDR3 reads CASSVGAQSYGYTF. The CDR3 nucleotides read TGTGCCAGCAGTGTGGGGGCGCAGAGCTATGGCTACACCTTC.

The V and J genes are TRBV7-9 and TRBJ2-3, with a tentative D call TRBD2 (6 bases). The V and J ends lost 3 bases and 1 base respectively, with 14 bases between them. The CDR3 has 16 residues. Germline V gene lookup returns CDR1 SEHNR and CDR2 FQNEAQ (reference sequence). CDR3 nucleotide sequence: TGTGCCAGCAGCTTTGGGACCTCGGGGGGCACAGATACGCAGTATTTT. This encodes CASSFGTSGGTDTQYF.

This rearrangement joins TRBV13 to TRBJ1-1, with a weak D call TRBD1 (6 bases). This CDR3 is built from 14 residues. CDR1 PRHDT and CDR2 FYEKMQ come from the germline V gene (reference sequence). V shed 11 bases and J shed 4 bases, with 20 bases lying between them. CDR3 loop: CAGDHRVAATEAFF. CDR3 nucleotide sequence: TGTGCCGGAGACCACAGGGTTGCCGCCACTGAAGCTTTCTTT.